This is a list of T cell receptor beta chains from one sample in a study of T cell repertoires in cytomegalovirus infection. TCRdb fed the reads into MiXCR, producing one record per CDR3 protein. Of some 800,000 distinct CDR3 sequences in the sample, 30% to 35% were seen once. No antigen is known for these receptors. The sample in question was cultured CD8+ T cells from PBMCs, obtained from culture after CMV antigen stimulation. Source of these receptors: a human donor in good health (CMV status not recorded). Some clones in this sample may be carry-over from other donors' samples. The CDR3 runs from the conserved cysteine through the conserved F or W. The D gene is left open where the match is weak. The size field is filled for only some rows; it gives once, few, many or a size class.

size: few
D: NA
V: TRBV28
J: TRBJ2-2
DNA: TGTGCCAGCAGTTTATTGCCCCGAGACAGCACCGGGGAGCTGTTTTTT
CDR3: CASSLLPRDSTGELFF

size: few
D: NA
V: TRBV4-1
J: TRBJ1-5
DNA: TGCGCCAGCAGCCAAGAGGGGCAAGTTAATCAGCCCCAGCATTTT
CDR3: CASSQEGQVNQPQHF

size: NA
D: NA
V: TRBV7-9
J: TRBJ2-7
DNA: TGTGCCACGAGTGGGGTTTCCTACGAGCAGTACTTC
CDR3: CATSGVSYEQYF

size: few
D: TRBD1
V: TRBV25-1
J: TRBJ2-3
DNA: TGTGCCAGCAGTGAATATTATCAAACAGGGGAAAGCACAGATACGCAGTATTTT
CDR3: CASSEYYQTGESTDTQYF

size: NA
D: TRBD1
V: TRBV28
J: TRBJ1-2
DNA: TGTGCCAGCAGTTGGCTCGGACAGGGGCTCTCACTTTATGGCTACACCTTC
CDR3: CASSWLGQGLSLYGYTF

size: few
D: NA
V: TRBV7-6
J: TRBJ1-1
DNA: TGTGCCAGCAGCCCTGGGAGTGCTGAAGCTTTCTTT
CDR3: CASSPGSAEAFF

size: NA
D: TRBD1
V: TRBV19
J: TRBJ1-1
DNA: TGTGCCAGTAATTTCTTCACAGGGGGCACTGAAGCTTTCTTT
CDR3: CASNFFTGGTEAFF

size: NA
D: TRBD1
V: TRBV15
J: TRBJ2-2
DNA: TGTGCCACCAGCCCCGGGACAGGAACCGCCGAGGAGCTGTTTTTT
CDR3: CATSPGTGTAEELFF

size: NA
D: NA
V: TRBV28
J: TRBJ2-5
DNA: TGTGCCAGCAGCCTCTTGACCGGGACATTACAAGAGACCCAGTACTTC
CDR3: CASSLLTGTLQETQYF

size: many
D: NA
V: TRBV19
J: TRBJ2-1
DNA: TGTGCCAGTAGTATGGGAACACCTTCCTACAATGAGCAGTTCTTC
CDR3: CASSMGTPSYNEQFF

size: few
D: TRBD1
V: TRBV6-1
J: TRBJ1-2
DNA: TGTGCCAGCAGTGAAACCCGGACAGGGGGCTATCATGGCTACACCTTC
CDR3: CASSETRTGGYHGYTF

size: many
D: TRBD2
V: TRBV27
J: TRBJ2-3
DNA: TGTGCCAGCAGTTGGGGGGGACCCACAGATACGCAGTATTTT
CDR3: CASSWGGPTDTQYF

size: few
D: NA
V: TRBV7-3
J: TRBJ2-1
DNA: TGTGCCAGCAGCGGGGGAGGGGGTCGTGGTGAGCAGTTCTTC
CDR3: CASSGGGGRGEQFF